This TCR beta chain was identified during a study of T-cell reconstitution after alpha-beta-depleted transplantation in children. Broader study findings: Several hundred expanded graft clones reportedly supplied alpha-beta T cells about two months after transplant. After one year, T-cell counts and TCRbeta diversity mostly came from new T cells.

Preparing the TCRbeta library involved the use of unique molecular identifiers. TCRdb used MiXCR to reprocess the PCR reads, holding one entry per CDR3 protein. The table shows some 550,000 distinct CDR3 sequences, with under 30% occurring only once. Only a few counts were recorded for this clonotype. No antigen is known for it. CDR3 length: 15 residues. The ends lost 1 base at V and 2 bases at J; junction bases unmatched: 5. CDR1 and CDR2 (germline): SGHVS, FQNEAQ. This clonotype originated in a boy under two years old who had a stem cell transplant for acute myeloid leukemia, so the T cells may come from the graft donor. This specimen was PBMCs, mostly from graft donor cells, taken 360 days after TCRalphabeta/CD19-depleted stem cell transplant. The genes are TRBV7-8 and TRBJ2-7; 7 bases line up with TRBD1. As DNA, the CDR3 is TGTGCCAGCAGCTTAGAAAACAGGGGAGCCTACGAGCAGTACGTC. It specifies CASSLENRGAYEQYV.